This T cell receptor (beta chain) was identified during a study of shared clonotypes between healthy human individuals. Trimming at V came to 3 bases and at J to 12 bases, leaving 8 bases not matched to a gene. The CDR3 totals 14 residues. CDR1 MDHEN and CDR2 SYDVKM come from the germline V gene. Generated by immunoSEQ multiplex PCR, the TCRdb table keeps only in-frame clones and is missing some. The profile shows millions of clones, more than 85% of them singletons. The clonotype was recovered from a man aged 18 to 29 in good health. Some clones in this sample may be carry-over from other donors' samples. The sequencing sample was made of naive CD4+ T cells from PBMCs. Documented subset: CD45RA+ positively selected. The V gene is TRBV28, the J gene TRBJ2-6; 7 nucleotides line up with TRBD2. The DNA for the CDR3 is TGTGCCAGCAGTTTTGGGGGGGTTCTGGGCGTCCTGACTTTC. It specifies CASSFGGVLGVLTF.